This entry concerns a single TCR beta chain. Per the study methods: Estimation of nucleated cell counts was performed using reference gene primer amplification. Sequenced by immunoSEQ multiplex PCR; TCRdb stores in-frame clones only, minus some. Clonal size and the V and J genes are those of that table, whereas D and trimming came from the DNA. This sample has 190,000 or so clones, with approximately 85% found just once. The germline V gene has CDR1 SGHAT and CDR2 FQNNGV. V gave up 6 bases and J gave up 5 bases; unmatched junction bases: 6. The CDR3 spans 13 residues. Recovered Cohort 3 donors showed two negative PCRs, clearance, or symptom resolution. The record originates from a study of blood T cell repertoires in COVID-19. Study context: In each case, the material was cDNA or gDNA derived from T cells, B-cell-depleted T cells, or PBMCs.

V usage is TRBV11-2 and J usage is TRBJ1-2, with 7 bases identical to TRBD1. Sequencing used PBMCs or T cells enriched from blood (not recorded which). This TCR came from a man aged 40-49 years who had recovered from COVID-19. The CDR3 protein is CASSMDRQYGYTF. The CDR3 coding sequence is TGTGCCAGCAGTATGGACAGGCAATATGGCTACACCTTC.